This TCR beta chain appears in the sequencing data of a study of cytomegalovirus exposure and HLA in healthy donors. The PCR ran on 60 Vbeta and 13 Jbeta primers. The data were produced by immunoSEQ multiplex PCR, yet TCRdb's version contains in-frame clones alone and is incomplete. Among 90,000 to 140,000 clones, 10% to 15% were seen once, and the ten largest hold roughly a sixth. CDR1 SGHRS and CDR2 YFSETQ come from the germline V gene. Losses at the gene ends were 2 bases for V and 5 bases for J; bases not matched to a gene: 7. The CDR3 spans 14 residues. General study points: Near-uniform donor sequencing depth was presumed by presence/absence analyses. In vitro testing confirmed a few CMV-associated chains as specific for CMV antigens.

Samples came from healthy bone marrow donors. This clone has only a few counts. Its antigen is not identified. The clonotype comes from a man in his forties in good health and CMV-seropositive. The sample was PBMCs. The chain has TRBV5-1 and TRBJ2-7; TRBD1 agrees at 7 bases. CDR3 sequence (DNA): TGCGCCAGCAGCTTCGTGAACAGGGGTAACGAGCAGTACTTC. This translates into CASSFVNRGNEQYF.